Reported below is one T cell receptor (beta chain). Trimming shortened V by 5 bases and J by 1 base, and 18 bases separated the two germline ends. Germline CDR1 and CDR2: MDHEN and SYDVKM. CDR3 length: 16 amino acids. This entry belongs to a study of T cell changes during pregnancy in multiple sclerosis. Produced via immunoSEQ multiplex PCR; TCRdb's table is partial and in-frame only. The data show about 79,000 clones, approximately 90% seen once. This chain uses TRBV28 with TRBJ2-7; possible D gene TRBD2, 7 bases. The specimen was CD4+ T cells from peripheral blood mononuclear cells, collected in the second trimester of pregnancy. The sequence was obtained from a female donor with multiple sclerosis, enrolled in a pregnancy study. The chain's CDR3 is CASSPLAGAGSYEQYF. Written as DNA, the CDR3 is TGTGCCAGCAGTCCGCTGGCGGGGGCGGGTTCCTACGAGCAGTACTTC. The variable domain in full, completed from reference TRBV28 and TRBJ2-7, reads DVKVTQSSRYLVKRTGEKVFLECVQDMDHENMFWYRQDPGLGLRLIYFSYDVKMKEKGDIPEGYSVSREKKERFSLILESASTNQTSMYLCASSPLAGAGSYEQYFGPGTRLTVT.